One T cell receptor (beta chain) is described in this entry. Primed by a sample-barcoded 5' primer and a J-beta primer mix, a second PCR proceeded for roughly 6 to 12 cycles. TCRdb passed the 5' RACE reads through MiXCR, listing each CDR3 protein once. Among 1.8 million or so distinct CDR3 sequences, approximately 39% were seen once, and the ten largest hold about 23%. This specimen belongs to a study of blood T cells in healthy people across ages. Turning to the study itself: Per every two T cells, about one barcoded beta molecule was captured by template switching.

There are 13 residues in the CDR3. Trimming took 10 bases from V and 4 from J; bases not matched to a gene: 9. Per the germline V gene, CDR1 is MNHNS and CDR2 is SASEGT. J is TRBJ2-5 and V is TRBV6-1; 7 bases align to TRBD1. The source is a human donor in good health. The sample taken for sequencing was blood. The CDR3 region is CATNGQVRETQYF. The CDR3 DNA reads as TGTGCCACCAACGGACAGGTTCGAGAGACCCAGTACTTC.